This T cell receptor (beta chain) comes out of a study of blood T cells in healthy people across ages. Donor samples were obtained from healthy Caucasian individuals from Russia, aged roughly 6 to 95. CDR1 is MNHEY and CDR2 is SVGAGI in the germline V gene. The CDR3 is made up of 16 amino acids. V lost 6 bases and J lost 0, with 15 bases in between. Through a sample-barcoded 5' primer and a J-beta primer mix, a second PCR was run for roughly 7 to 11 cycles. TCRdb re-called the 5' RACE reads with MiXCR, one entry per CDR3 protein. The sample shows about 1.7 million distinct CDR3 sequences, about 30% of them seen only once.

This sequence joins TRBV6-5 and TRBJ2-1; D gene unclear. The TCR originated in a woman younger than 45 in good health. The source material was blood. The CDR3 here is CASSRPSRSSYNEQFF. In DNA, the CDR3 is TGTGCCAGCAGCCGACCTTCGCGGAGCTCCTACAATGAGCAGTTCTTC.